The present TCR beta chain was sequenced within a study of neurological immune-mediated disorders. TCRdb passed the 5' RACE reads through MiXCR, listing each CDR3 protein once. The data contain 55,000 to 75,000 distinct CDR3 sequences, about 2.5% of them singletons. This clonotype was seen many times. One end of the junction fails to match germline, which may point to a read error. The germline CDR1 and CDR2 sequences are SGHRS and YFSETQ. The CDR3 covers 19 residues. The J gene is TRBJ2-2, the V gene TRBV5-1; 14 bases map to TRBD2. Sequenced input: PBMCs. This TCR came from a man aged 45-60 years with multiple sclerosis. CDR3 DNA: TGCGCCAGCAGGTTGGGACTAGCGGGGGCAATCCGGGGCACCGGGGAGCTGTTTTTT. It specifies CASRLGLAGAIRGTGELFF.